The rows below give T cell receptor beta chains drawn from one sample of a study of human T cells and chemical hapten exposure. TCRdb itself ran the RACE reads through MiXCR, one entry per CDR3 protein. In the table there are about 120,000 distinct CDR3 sequences, roughly 13% of which are singletons. The sample in question was whole blood, obtained in connection with sensitization to the hapten diphenylcyclopropenone (DPC). The receptors originated from a woman between 18 and 29 years old with alopecia areata. Some clones in this sample may be carry-over from other donors' samples. CDR3s include the opening cysteine and the closing phenylalanine or tryptophan. The D gene is left open where the match is weak. The size of a clone is reported for some rows only, either as once, few or many, or as a class for expanded clones.

J gene: TRBJ1-2; CDR3 length: 16; D gene: .; V gene: TRBV7-9; clone size: many; CDR3 protein: CASSLVGGGRVYGYTF; CDR3 DNA: TGTGCCAGCAGCTTAGTAGGTGGGGGCCGGGTCTATGGCTACACCTTC
J gene: TRBJ2-7; CDR3 length: 14; D gene: .; V gene: TRBV20-1; clone size: few; CDR3 protein: CSASPGGRATGQYF; CDR3 DNA: TGCAGTGCTTCCCCGGGGGGCCGCGCTACGGGGCAGTACTTC
J gene: TRBJ1-4; CDR3 length: 13; D gene: .; V gene: TRBV30; clone size: many; CDR3 protein: CAWSGQAVEKLFF; CDR3 DNA: TGTGCCTGGAGTGGACAGGCCGTCGAAAAACTGTTTTTT
J gene: TRBJ2-7; CDR3 length: 14; D gene: .; V gene: TRBV7-2; clone size: .; CDR3 protein: CASSRRTTLYEQYF; CDR3 DNA: TGTGCCAGCAGCCGAAGGACAACGCTCTACGAGCAGTACTTC
J gene: TRBJ2-3; CDR3 length: 13; D gene: .; V gene: TRBV10-3; clone size: .; CDR3 protein: CAISGGAADTQYF; CDR3 DNA: TGTGCCATCAGTGGAGGGGCCGCAGATACGCAGTATTTT
J gene: TRBJ2-1; CDR3 length: 15; D gene: .; V gene: TRBV10-2; clone size: few; CDR3 protein: CASRANFLVSHEQFF; CDR3 DNA: TGCGCCAGCAGAGCAAATTTCCTAGTCTCCCATGAGCAGTTCTTC
J gene: TRBJ2-7; CDR3 length: 16; D gene: TRBD1; V gene: TRBV6-5; clone size: many; CDR3 protein: CASSYTGQGVSYEQYF; CDR3 DNA: TGTGCCAGCAGTTATACGGGACAGGGGGTCAGCTACGAGCAGTACTTC
J gene: TRBJ1-5; CDR3 length: 14; D gene: .; V gene: TRBV4-1; clone size: .; CDR3 protein: CASSQHSGDQPQHF; CDR3 DNA: TGCGCCAGCAGCCAACATTCGGGGGATCAGCCCCAGCATTTT
J gene: TRBJ2-2; CDR3 length: 15; D gene: .; V gene: TRBV7-6; clone size: few; CDR3 protein: CASSFTQGNTGELFF; CDR3 DNA: TGTGCCAGCAGCTTTACACAGGGGAACACCGGGGAGCTGTTTTTT
J gene: TRBJ1-5; CDR3 length: 15; D gene: .; V gene: TRBV6-1; clone size: .; CDR3 protein: CASSEGWGRNQPQHF; CDR3 DNA: TGTGCCAGCAGTGAAGGGTGGGGGAGAAATCAGCCCCAGCATTTT
J gene: TRBJ2-1; CDR3 length: 14; D gene: TRBD2; V gene: TRBV20-1; clone size: .; CDR3 protein: CSASRDYLHNEQFF; CDR3 DNA: TGCAGTGCTAGCCGGGACTACCTACACAATGAGCAGTTCTTC
J gene: TRBJ1-2; CDR3 length: 14; D gene: .; V gene: TRBV12-3/TRBV12-4; clone size: many; CDR3 protein: CASSLYGGLYGYTF; CDR3 DNA: TGTGCCAGCAGTTTATACGGAGGCCTCTATGGCTACACCTTC
J gene: TRBJ1-6; CDR3 length: 13; D gene: .; V gene: TRBV10-3; clone size: .; CDR3 protein: CAIKSVPLGTLHF; CDR3 DNA: TGTGCCATCAAAAGCGTCCCACTCGGGACCCTCCACTTT
J gene: TRBJ2-3; CDR3 length: 16; D gene: TRBD2; V gene: TRBV7-2; clone size: few; CDR3 protein: CASSVGLAGGRNTQYF; CDR3 DNA: TGTGCCAGCAGCGTGGGACTAGCGGGGGGGCGAAATACGCAGTATTTT
J gene: TRBJ2-3; CDR3 length: 14; D gene: TRBD2; V gene: TRBV2; clone size: few; CDR3 protein: CASTRGGGTDTQYF; CDR3 DNA: TGTGCCAGCACGAGGGGAGGGGGCACAGATACGCAGTATTTT
J gene: TRBJ2-5; CDR3 length: 14; D gene: .; V gene: TRBV12-3/TRBV12-4; clone size: few; CDR3 protein: CASSPGQKRSAQYF; CDR3 DNA: TGTGCCAGCAGTCCCGGACAGAAAAGGTCGGCCCAGTACTTC
J gene: TRBJ2-3; CDR3 length: 14; D gene: .; V gene: TRBV2; clone size: .; CDR3 protein: CASSRDISTDTQYF; CDR3 DNA: TGTGCCAGCAGTCGGGACATCAGCACAGATACGCAGTATTTT
J gene: TRBJ2-2; CDR3 length: 14; D gene: .; V gene: TRBV20-1; clone size: .; CDR3 protein: CSAKWRGGTGELFF; CDR3 DNA: TGCAGTGCTAAGTGGCGGGGAGGCACCGGGGAGCTGTTTTTT
J gene: TRBJ1-2; CDR3 length: 12; D gene: TRBD1; V gene: TRBV7-9; clone size: .; CDR3 protein: CASTPTGDGYTF; CDR3 DNA: TGTGCCAGCACCCCAACAGGGGACGGCTACACCTTC
J gene: TRBJ1-1; CDR3 length: 13; D gene: .; V gene: TRBV9; clone size: once; CDR3 protein: CASSVGGHTEAFF; CDR3 DNA: TGTGCCAGCAGCGTAGGGGGGCACACTGAAGCTTTCTTT
J gene: TRBJ1-1; CDR3 length: 15; D gene: TRBD1; V gene: TRBV5-1; clone size: many; CDR3 protein: CASSGKTGMNTEAFF; CDR3 DNA: TGCGCCAGCAGCGGAAAGACAGGGATGAACACTGAAGCTTTCTTT
J gene: TRBJ2-2; CDR3 length: 14; D gene: .; V gene: TRBV2; clone size: many; CDR3 protein: CASIRDLNTGELFF; CDR3 DNA: TGTGCCAGCATCCGGGACTTAAACACCGGGGAGCTGTTTTTT
J gene: TRBJ1-2; CDR3 length: 14; D gene: .; V gene: TRBV7-2; clone size: few; CDR3 protein: CASSLDGTQYGYTF; CDR3 DNA: TGTGCCAGCAGCTTAGATGGTACGCAGTATGGCTACACCTTC
J gene: TRBJ2-2; CDR3 length: 14; D gene: .; V gene: TRBV11-3; clone size: few; CDR3 protein: CASSSAANTGELFF; CDR3 DNA: TGTGCCAGCAGCTCGGCCGCGAACACCGGGGAGCTGTTTTTT
J gene: TRBJ1-5; CDR3 length: 14; D gene: .; V gene: TRBV5-1; clone size: .; CDR3 protein: CASSSGGINQPQHF; CDR3 DNA: TGCGCCAGCAGCTCCGGAGGTATCAATCAGCCCCAGCATTTT
J gene: TRBJ2-7; CDR3 length: 14; D gene: .; V gene: TRBV3-1; clone size: .; CDR3 protein: CASSHLVGAYEQYF; CDR3 DNA: TGTGCCAGCAGCCACTTGGTGGGGGCCTACGAGCAGTACTTC
J gene: TRBJ1-2; CDR3 length: 13; D gene: .; V gene: TRBV5-1; clone size: .; CDR3 protein: CASSVDPDYGYTF; CDR3 DNA: TGCGCCAGCAGCGTGGACCCAGACTATGGCTACACCTTC
J gene: TRBJ1-1; CDR3 length: 15; D gene: TRBD1; V gene: TRBV12-3/TRBV12-4; clone size: .; CDR3 protein: CASSPGTVMNTEAFF; CDR3 DNA: TGTGCCAGCAGTCCCGGGACAGTTATGAACACTGAAGCTTTCTTT
J gene: TRBJ1-1; CDR3 length: 13; D gene: TRBD1; V gene: TRBV12-3/TRBV12-4; clone size: .; CDR3 protein: CASSSQGAPEAFF; CDR3 DNA: TGTGCCAGCAGTTCACAGGGGGCCCCTGAAGCTTTCTTT
J gene: TRBJ1-4; CDR3 length: 16; D gene: TRBD1; V gene: TRBV7-6; clone size: .; CDR3 protein: CASSLTTGTAGEKLFF; CDR3 DNA: TGTGCCAGCAGCTTAACTACCGGGACAGCAGGAGAAAAACTGTTTTTT
J gene: TRBJ1-6; CDR3 length: 17; D gene: TRBD1; V gene: TRBV10-2; clone size: few; CDR3 protein: CASSEPETGYYNSPLHF; CDR3 DNA: TGCGCCAGCAGTGAGCCCGAGACAGGGTACTATAATTCACCCCTCCACTTT
J gene: TRBJ2-2; CDR3 length: 16; D gene: .; V gene: TRBV15; clone size: few; CDR3 protein: CATSRPKGGGTGELFF; CDR3 DNA: TGTGCCACCAGCAGACCTAAGGGCGGCGGGACCGGGGAGCTGTTTTTT
J gene: TRBJ1-1; CDR3 length: 13; D gene: .; V gene: TRBV5-1; clone size: .; CDR3 protein: CASSLTRDAEAFF; CDR3 DNA: TGCGCCAGCAGCTTGACCAGGGACGCGGAAGCTTTCTTT
J gene: TRBJ2-3; CDR3 length: 15; D gene: TRBD2; V gene: TRBV7-2; clone size: few; CDR3 protein: CASSFGLAGLDTQYF; CDR3 DNA: TGTGCCAGCAGCTTCGGACTAGCGGGGTTGGATACGCAGTATTTT
J gene: TRBJ1-5; CDR3 length: 14; D gene: TRBD1; V gene: TRBV29-1; clone size: .; CDR3 protein: CSVADRGVNQPQHF; CDR3 DNA: TGCAGCGTTGCTGACAGGGGAGTCAATCAGCCCCAGCATTTT
J gene: TRBJ1-6; CDR3 length: 14; D gene: .; V gene: TRBV27; clone size: .; CDR3 protein: CASSPGQFNSPLHF; CDR3 DNA: TGTGCCAGCAGTCCCGGACAGTTTAATTCACCCCTCCACTTT
J gene: TRBJ1-5; CDR3 length: 14; D gene: TRBD1; V gene: TRBV19; clone size: few; CDR3 protein: CASSIVGRGQPQHF; CDR3 DNA: TGTGCCAGTAGTATAGTCGGCAGGGGGCAGCCCCAGCATTTT
J gene: TRBJ2-3; CDR3 length: 16; D gene: .; V gene: TRBV4-3; clone size: few; CDR3 protein: CASSIKTASSTDTQYF; CDR3 DNA: TGCGCCAGCAGCATTAAGACAGCTTCTAGCACAGATACGCAGTATTTT
J gene: TRBJ1-2; CDR3 length: 11; D gene: .; V gene: TRBV29-1; clone size: few; CDR3 protein: CSVQVFDGYTF; CDR3 DNA: TGCAGCGTTCAGGTCTTTGATGGCTACACCTTC
J gene: TRBJ1-2; CDR3 length: 13; D gene: TRBD1; V gene: TRBV28; clone size: few; CDR3 protein: CASRTGPAYGYTF; CDR3 DNA: TGTGCCAGCAGGACAGGGCCGGCCTATGGCTACACCTTC
J gene: TRBJ1-1; CDR3 length: 20; D gene: .; V gene: TRBV9; clone size: few; CDR3 protein: CASSVGIESKGLVGDTEAFF; CDR3 DNA: TGTGCCAGCAGCGTGGGGATTGAGTCTAAAGGGCTTGTTGGTGACACTGAAGCTTTCTTT
J gene: TRBJ2-1; CDR3 length: 15; D gene: .; V gene: TRBV3-1; clone size: .; CDR3 protein: CASSLHRATYNEQFF; CDR3 DNA: TGTGCCAGCAGCCTTCACCGGGCAACGTACAATGAGCAGTTCTTC
J gene: TRBJ2-2; CDR3 length: 15; D gene: .; V gene: TRBV19; clone size: few; CDR3 protein: CASMYELANTGELFF; CDR3 DNA: TGTGCCAGTATGTATGAGTTAGCGAACACCGGGGAGCTGTTTTTT
J gene: TRBJ2-4; CDR3 length: 14; D gene: .; V gene: TRBV4-3; clone size: few; CDR3 protein: CASSQDWVSREQYF; CDR3 DNA: TGCGCCAGCAGCCAAGACTGGGTCAGCCGAGAGCAGTACTTC
J gene: TRBJ1-6; CDR3 length: 17; D gene: .; V gene: TRBV7-9; clone size: .; CDR3 protein: CASSLATGASYNSPLHF; CDR3 DNA: TGTGCCAGCAGCTTAGCAACGGGGGCTTCCTATAATTCACCCCTCCACTTT
J gene: TRBJ2-5; CDR3 length: 14; D gene: TRBD2; V gene: TRBV20-1; clone size: .; CDR3 protein: CSASPRGGPETQYF; CDR3 DNA: TGCAGTGCTAGTCCGCGGGGGGGCCCGGAGACCCAGTACTTC
J gene: TRBJ2-3; CDR3 length: 14; D gene: TRBD2; V gene: TRBV29-1; clone size: .; CDR3 protein: CSVGGGRFTDTQYF; CDR3 DNA: TGCAGCGTTGGGGGAGGGAGATTCACAGATACGCAGTATTTT
J gene: TRBJ1-2; CDR3 length: 12; D gene: TRBD1; V gene: TRBV30; clone size: .; CDR3 protein: CAWRPDRGGYTF; CDR3 DNA: TGTGCCTGGAGACCCGACAGGGGAGGCTACACCTTC
J gene: TRBJ2-4; CDR3 length: 11; D gene: .; V gene: TRBV20-1; clone size: .; CDR3 protein: CSAPGKNIQYF; CDR3 DNA: TGCAGTGCTCCCGGAAAAAACATTCAGTACTTC
J gene: TRBJ2-6; CDR3 length: 14; D gene: .; V gene: TRBV29-1; clone size: few; CDR3 protein: CSVSTSAGANVLTF; CDR3 DNA: TGCAGCGTTTCTACCTCCGCCGGGGCCAACGTCCTGACTTTC